A single sample is the source of the 18 T cell receptor beta chains below, sequenced in a study of cytomegalovirus exposure and HLA in healthy donors. Profiling relied on immunoSEQ multiplex PCR, and the TCRdb table lists in-frame clones only, not all of them. Of 43,000 or so clones listed, 92% were seen once; the top ten hold roughly 5.8%. Sequencing used PBMCs. These receptors were collected from a man younger than 35 in good health and CMV-seronegative.

The J gene is TRBJ2-1, the V gene TRBV6-4, with 8 bases aligning to TRBD2. V lost 4 bases, J lost 8 bases, and 7 bases stayed unmatched. This CDR3 contains 14 residues. CDR1 and CDR2 (germline): MRHNA, SNTAGT. In DNA, the CDR3 is TGTGCCAGCAGTGGTTTGAGCGGGAGCGATGAGCAGTTCTTC. Residues: CASSGLSGSDEQFF.

CDR3 sequence reads: CASPKNMNTEAFF. In DNA, the CDR3 is TGTGCCAGTCCCAAGAACATGAACACTGAAGCTTTCTTT. The chain links TRBV28 to TRBJ1-1; D is uncertain. Germline-derived CDR1 and CDR2 are MDHEN and SYDVKM. CDR3 length: 13 amino acids. V lost 9 bases to trimming and J lost 0 bases, with 11 bases between them.

The chain uses TRBV4-1 and TRBJ2-7; a possible D gene is TRBD2 (6 bases). V dropped 4 bases and J dropped 2 bases, with 18 bases sitting between them. From germline, CDR1 is MGHRA and CDR2 YSYEKL. This CDR3 comprises 16 residues. This CDR3 is CASSLDPGGSAYEQYF. CDR3 sequence (DNA): TGCGCCAGCAGCCTAGACCCCGGGGGATCTGCCTACGAGCAGTACTTC.

The rearrangement joins TRBV7-8 to TRBJ2-1; TRBD2 matches 8 bases. The V and J ends lost 3 bases and 10 bases, in that order; junction bases with no gene match: 17. Germline V gives CDR1 SGHVS, CDR2 FQNEAQ. The CDR3 runs to 17 residues. CDR3 sequence: CASSLGAVAGGLGEQFF. As DNA, the CDR3 is TGTGCCAGCAGCTTGGGGGCGGTGGCGGGGGGCCTGGGAGAGCAGTTCTTC.

The rearrangement uses TRBV11-2 and TRBJ2-7; TRBD2 aligns across 9 bases. The V gene end was trimmed by 4 bases and the J gene end by 0 bases; junction bases not matched to a gene: 4. CDR3 length: 15 amino acids. Germline loops: CDR1 SGHAT, CDR2 FQNNGV. The CDR3 loop reads CASSSTSGSSYEQYF. The CDR3 DNA is TGTGCCAGCAGCTCGACTAGCGGAAGCTCCTACGAGCAGTACTTC. The whole variable domain, filled in from reference TRBV11-2 and TRBJ2-7, reads EAGVAQSPRYKIIEKRQSVAFWCNPISGHATLYWYQQILGQGPKLLIQFQNNGVVDDSQLPKDRFSAERLKGVDSTLKIQPAKLEDSAVYLCASSSTSGSSYEQYFGPGTRLTVT.

On this clone itself: Other DNA sequences in the sample encode the same CDR3. The chain is built from TRBV2 and TRBJ1-4; TRBD1 matches at 10 bases. The CDR3 contains 15 residues. Losses at the gene ends were 1 base for V and 7 bases for J; bases not matched to a gene: 3. In germline, CDR1 is SNHLY, CDR2 FYNNEI. The CDR3 spells CASSEVRTGGEKLFF. CDR3 coding DNA: TGTGCCAGCAGTGAAGTTAGGACAGGGGGTGAAAAACTGTTTTTT.

This clone has more than one count but fewer than ten. The chain uses TRBV10-3 and TRBJ1-1; 8 bases match TRBD1. Per germline, CDR1 ENHRY and CDR2 SYGVKD. Trimming took 6 bases from V and 4 from J; bases not matched to a gene: 4. The CDR3 consists of 13 residues. For the CDR3, the DNA is TGTGCCATCAGGGACAGGGAACGCACTGAAGCTTTCTTT. It codes for CAIRDRERTEAFF.

The chain employs TRBV28 and TRBJ1-5, with D uncertain. The CDR3 extends over 13 amino acids. V was pared by 2 bases and J by 3 bases, with 5 bases between. Germline CDR1 MDHEN, CDR2 SYDVKM. The CDR3 sequence is CASSLQVNQPQHF. In DNA, the CDR3 is TGTGCCAGCAGTTTACAGGTCAATCAGCCCCAGCATTTT.

The chain carries TRBV7-3 and TRBJ2-1, with 8 bases aligning to TRBD1. Losses at the gene ends were 4 bases for V and 0 bases for J; bases not matched to a gene: 2. Germline loops: CDR1 SGHTA, CDR2 FQGTGA. CDR3 size: 15 residues. CDR3 in amino acids: CASSSDRVSYNEQFF. The CDR3 DNA follows: TGTGCCAGCAGCTCGGACAGGGTCTCCTACAATGAGCAGTTCTTC. Full variable domain (outside the CDR3, taken from reference TRBV7-3 and TRBJ2-1): GAGVSQTPSNKVTEKGKYVELRCDPISGHTALYWYRQSLGQGPEFLIYFQGTGAADDSGLPNDRFFAVRPEGSVSTLKIQRTERGDSAVYLCASSSDRVSYNEQFFGPGTRLTVL.

This clone was counted once. The chain has TRBV5-4 and TRBJ2-5; maybe TRBD1 (5 bases). Trimming pared 4 bases from V and 5 bases from J, leaving 15 bases between. The germline gives CDR1 SGHNT, CDR2 YYREEE (reference sequence). This CDR3 contains 14 residues. The CDR3 nucleotides read TGTGCCAGCAGCACGTCAGGACACTCGGAGACCCAGTACTTC. Translated, it gives CASSTSGHSETQYF. Full variable domain (outside the CDR3, taken from reference TRBV5-4 and TRBJ2-5): ETGVTQSPTHLIKTRGQQVTLRCSSQSGHNTVSWYQQALGQGPQFIFQYYREEENGRGNFPPRFSGLQFPNYSSELNVNALELDDSALYLCASSTSGHSETQYFGPGTRLLVL.

The CDR3 DNA sequence: TGTGCCAGCAGTTTCCAGAACTACGAGCAGTACTTC. This gives the protein CASSFQNYEQYF. V usage is TRBV28 and J usage is TRBJ2-7; D remains ambiguous. The CDR3 sequence is 12 residues long. The germline V and J ends were trimmed by 3 bases and 3 bases, with 6 bases remaining between them. Germline loops: CDR1 MDHEN, CDR2 SYDVKM.

This clone was recorded once. At one end, the junction sequence differs from germline, possibly due to a read error. The V gene is TRBV7-7, the J gene TRBJ2-5; possibly TRBD2 for D (5 bases). The CDR3 is 13 residues long. CDR1 is SSHAT, CDR2 FNYEAQ, per germline (reference sequence). CDR3 nucleotides: TGTGCTAGCAGCAGAATTGGGGAGGAGACCCAGTACTTC. This translates into CASSRIGEETQYF.

V gene TRBV10-3 combines with J gene TRBJ1-2, with TRBD1 as a possible D gene (6 bases). The CDR3 covers 14 residues. Germline lookup yields CDR1 ENHRY and CDR2 SYGVKD. V was clipped by 5 bases and J by 4 bases, with 14 bases between them. The CDR3 nucleotides are TGTGCCATCAGTTCAGGGGCCCCTGGCTATGGCTACACCTTC. As protein: CAISSGAPGYGYTF.

The CDR3 here is CASSWGDRNTGELFF. Written as DNA, the CDR3 is TGCGCCAGCAGCTGGGGGGACAGGAACACCGGGGAGCTGTTTTTT. V usage is TRBV5-1 and J usage is TRBJ2-2; D is possibly TRBD1 (7 bases). CDR1 and CDR2 (germline): SGHRS, YFSETQ. V was clipped by 3 bases and J by 1 base, with 10 bases between them. There are 15 residues in the CDR3.

The chain joins TRBV5-4 to TRBJ2-1; 9 nucleotides align to TRBD2. The CDR3 covers 15 residues. The germline V gene has CDR1 SGHNT and CDR2 YYREEE (reference sequence). V shed 2 bases and J 4 bases; nucleotides not matched to a gene: 4. DNA for the CDR3: TGTGCCAGCAGCTTAAGCGGGGGGCTATACAATGAGCAGTTCTTC. Amino acids: CASSLSGGLYNEQFF.

This clone came up once. The chain combines TRBV11-2 with TRBJ2-5; 9 nucleotides agree with TRBD1. The CDR3 runs 14 residues. V shed 5 bases, J shed 4 bases, and the junction held 5 bases outside the gene matches. Germline values: CDR1 SGHAT, CDR2 FQNNGV. CDR3 nucleotide sequence: TGTGCCAGCAGCCTGGGACAGGGCACAGAGACCCAGTACTTC. This gives the protein CASSLGQGTETQYF.

J is TRBJ2-6 and V is TRBV27, with 8 bases aligning to TRBD1. Germline V gene lookup returns CDR1 MNHEY and CDR2 SMNVEV (reference sequence). J lost 0 bases, V lost 6 bases, and 7 bases had no gene match. CDR3 size: 17 residues. CDR3 bases: TGTGCCAGCAGCCCCTGGACAGGGCTCTCTGGGGCCAACGTCCTGACTTTC. It yields the protein CASSPWTGLSGANVLTF.

The rearrangement links TRBV14 to TRBJ2-4, with 9 bases fitting TRBD1. V gave up 4 bases and J gave up 2 bases; unmatched junction bases: 6. Germline CDR1 is SGHDN and CDR2 is FVKESK. The CDR3 is 16 residues long. CDR3 sequence reads: CASSLGQGGSKNIQYF. Written as DNA, the CDR3 is TGTGCCAGCAGCCTGGGACAGGGCGGTTCCAAAAACATTCAGTACTTC. Full variable domain (remainder filled in from reference TRBV14 and TRBJ2-4): EAGVTQFPSHSVIEKGQTVTLRCDPISGHDNLYWYRRVMGKEIKFLLHFVKESKQDESGMPNNRFLAERTGGTYSTLKVQPAELEDSGVYFCASSLGQGGSKNIQYFGAGTRLSVL.